The entry below describes one T cell receptor (beta chain). Its antigen remains unidentified. The assay used deep level. Sequenced by immunoSEQ multiplex PCR; TCRdb stores in-frame clones only, minus some. The repertoire holds more than 2 million clones, 85% to 95% seen once, with 1.1% in the top ten. V dropped 8 bases and J dropped 2; count of bases not matched to a gene: 5. The V gene's germline CDR1 is LNHDA and CDR2 SQIVND (reference sequence). The CDR3 has 13 residues. Selected positively for CCR7 and CD45RO-negative, naive CD8 cells excluded terminally differentiated effector memory CD45RA+ cells. The donors were adults (healthy and HIV-negative) with no recent acute infections or vaccinations. This specimen belongs to a study of shared clonotypes between healthy human individuals. Whole-study results and caveats: Limitation of the genetic and exposure-history diversity represented came from the few donors.

Sequenced: naive CD8+ T cells sorted from blood. The clonotype originates from a man younger than 30 in good health. The rearrangement uses TRBV19 and TRBJ2-7, with 8 bases aligning to TRBD1. The CDR3 sequence is CASRRQGTYEQYF. CDR3 DNA sequence: TGTGCCAGTCGAAGACAGGGGACCTACGAGCAGTACTTC.